This T cell receptor (beta chain) was captured by sequencing in a study of T-cell memory formation after mild COVID-19. Turning to this clonotype: The antigen remains unidentified.

Germline V gives CDR1 LGHNA, CDR2 YSLEER. The CDR3 consists of 14 residues. The ends lost 4 bases at V and 6 bases at J; junction bases unmatched: 7. The 5'RACE method, run with constant-segment primers, produced TCR alpha and TCR beta cDNA libraries (carrying sample barcodes and UMIs). TCRdb itself ran the 5' RACE reads through MiXCR, one entry per CDR3 protein. This table holds about 360,000 distinct CDR3 sequences, roughly 14% found once. Regarding the study as a whole: Unconfirmed was the SARS-CoV-2 specificity of second-wave clones that peaked on day 37.

The gene calls are TRBV4-3 and TRBJ2-7; the match to TRBD2 covers 9 bases. The sequenced sample consisted of PBMCs or a T cell subset sorted from them (not recorded which). The TCR comes from a man between 18 and 29 years old who had mild COVID-19 (a few samples of this study predate the infection). Cell type and time point are not known. The DNA of the CDR3 is TGCGCCAGCAGCCGCCGGACTAGCGAGCTCGAGCAGTACTTC. Protein sequence: CASSRRTSELEQYF.